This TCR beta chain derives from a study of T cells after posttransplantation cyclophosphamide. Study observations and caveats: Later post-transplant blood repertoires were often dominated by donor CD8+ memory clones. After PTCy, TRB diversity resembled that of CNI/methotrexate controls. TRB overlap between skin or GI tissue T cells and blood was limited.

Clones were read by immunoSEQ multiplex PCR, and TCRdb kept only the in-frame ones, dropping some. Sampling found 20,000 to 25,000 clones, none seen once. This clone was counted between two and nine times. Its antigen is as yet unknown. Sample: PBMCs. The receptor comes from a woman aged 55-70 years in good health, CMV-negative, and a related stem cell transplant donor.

CDR3 sequence: CASTLGGGGEQYF. CDR3 DNA: TGTGCCAGCACCCTGGGGGGGGGCGGCGAGCAGTACTTC. V gene TRBV28 combines with J gene TRBJ2-5; D perhaps matches TRBD2 (7 bases). The DNA end favors TRBJ2-7, so the J call may be wrong. This CDR3 comprises 13 residues. CDR1 is MDHEN, CDR2 SYDVKM, per germline.